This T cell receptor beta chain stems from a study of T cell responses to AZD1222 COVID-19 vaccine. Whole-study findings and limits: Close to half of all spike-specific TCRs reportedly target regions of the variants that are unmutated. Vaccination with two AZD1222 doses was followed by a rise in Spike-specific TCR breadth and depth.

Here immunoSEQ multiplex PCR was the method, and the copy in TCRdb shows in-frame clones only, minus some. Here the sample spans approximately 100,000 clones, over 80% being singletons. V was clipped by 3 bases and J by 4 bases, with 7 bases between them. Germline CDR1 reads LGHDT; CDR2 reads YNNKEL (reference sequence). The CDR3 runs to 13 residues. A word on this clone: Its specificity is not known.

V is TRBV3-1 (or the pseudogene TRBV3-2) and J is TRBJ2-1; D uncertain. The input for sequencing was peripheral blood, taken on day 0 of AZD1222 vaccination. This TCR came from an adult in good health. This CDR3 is CASSQAMYNEQFF. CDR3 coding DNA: TGTGCCAGCAGCCAGGCCATGTACAATGAGCAGTTCTTC.